The subject of this entry is one TCR beta chain. There is no known antigen for this receptor. Base qualities are missing; no much larger clone stands one base away. The library was made by RT-PCR. TCRdb lists the instrument as Illumina HiSeq 2500. The public reads were reanalyzed by TCRdb: fastp trimming at Q25, MiXCR alignment, in-frame beta chains only. Every distinct CDR3 protein forms one entry, paired with its most common genes and DNA. The sample table records about 500,000 distinct CDR3 sequences; approximately 15% of these occur just once. The ten biggest clones cover less than 4% of the sample. The germline V gene supplies CDR1 KGHSH and CDR2 LQKENI. Trimming leaves V shorter by 6 bases and J shorter by 0 bases, with the junction holding 13 bases beyond the gene matches. Its CDR3 holds 20 amino acids, cysteine through phenylalanine. The retained sequence is limited to the CDR3, 60 bases, with the frame set at the first base.

This specimen comes from a study of response to subunit inactivated influenza vaccine (dated by TCRdb to 2016 to 2019). About the full investigation: To follow how T cells responded to a trivalent subunit inactivated influenza vaccine, the researchers relied on deep quantitative profiling of the T cell receptor repertoire. The full study reports these points: It was suggested by the authors that each seasonal influenza vaccination may recruit only a limited number of new T cells.

The source is a man between 50 and 75 years old who received an inactivated influenza vaccine. Donor details come from another sample of the same person, matched by shared clones. The rearranged segments are TRBV18 and TRBJ2-1; 14 bases in the middle match TRBD2. The sample in question was CD4+ T cells sorted from PBMCs, obtained around 2 years after vaccination. The nucleotide sequence reads as follows: TGTGCCAGCTCTCCTCGACGGGGACTAGCGGGGGCAAGCTCCTACAATGAGCAGTTCTTC. It encodes CASSPRRGLAGASSYNEQFF.